The T cell receptor beta chain under discussion was sequenced for a study of monozygotic twins with inflammatory bowel disease. The length of the CDR3 is 13 residues. From germline, CDR1 is MNHEY and CDR2 SVGAGI. As regards this clonotype: The antigen remains undetermined.

Notes on the study in general: No discrimination was achieved between different T cell subtypes. Relative clonotype sharing with others was diminished in IBD patients versus healthy twins, particularly with disease activity.

Each TCR library used roughly 3,500 ng of total RNA. Nested PCRs (16 and 9 cycles, two total) were applied to TCRalpha and TCRbeta cDNA. One entry per CDR3 protein, without DNA, is what TCRdb gives after re-calling the 5' RACE reads. This sample lists 110,000 or so distinct CDR3 sequences; its ten largest clones have 9.5% to 15%. This sequence joins TRBV6-5 and TRBJ2-7. Input material: blood. This clonotype was sampled from a human donor with ulcerative colitis or Crohn's disease, or a healthy co-twin of an affected twin (not recorded which). CDR3: CASSYSSSYEQYF.